The 20 T cell receptor beta chains below were found in one sample sequenced in a study of cytomegalovirus exposure and HLA in healthy donors. The PCR employed 60 Vbeta primers together with 13 Jbeta primers. Produced via immunoSEQ multiplex PCR; TCRdb's table is partial and in-frame only. Among under 130,000 clones listed, 83% were seen once. Sequenced input: PBMCs. The receptor source for this set is a man between 18 and 29 years old in good health and CMV-seronegative.

This clone turned up a few times. The chain joins TRBV4-1 to TRBJ2-4; the D gene is possibly TRBD2 (5 bases). CDR1 and CDR2 (germline): MGHRA, YSYEKL. This CDR3 is built from 15 residues. Trimming pared 2 bases from V and 2 bases from J, leaving 10 bases between. CDR3 region: CASSQPPGTKNIQYF. CDR3 coding DNA: TGCGCCAGCAGCCAACCCCCGGGAACCAAAAACATTCAGTACTTC.

The V and J genes are TRBV4-3 and TRBJ1-3; TRBD1 is a possible D gene (6 bases). Per the germline V gene, CDR1 is LGHNA and CDR2 is YSLEER. V lost 3 bases to trimming and J lost 3 bases, with 15 bases between them. CDR3 length: 16 residues. The CDR3 DNA follows: TGCGCCAGCAGCCAGGACAGCAGCTTTAATGGAAACACCATATATTTT. Translation: CASSQDSSFNGNTIYF.

V is TRBV7-9 and J is TRBJ2-7; TRBD2 matches 7 bases. The germline CDR1 and CDR2 sequences are SEHNR and FQNEAQ (reference sequence). The CDR3 contains 16 residues. With V trimmed by 2 bases and J by 2 bases, 9 bases remained unmatched. CDR3 amino acids: CASSLMGGKITYEQYF. In DNA form, the CDR3 reads TGTGCCAGCAGCTTAATGGGAGGGAAGATAACCTACGAGCAGTACTTC.

On this clone itself: At one end the junction does not follow the germline gene, possibly because of a read error. The V gene is TRBV10-3, the J gene TRBJ2-3, with D maybe TRBD1 (5 bases). This CDR3 is 12 amino acids long. Germline V CDR1 and CDR2: ENHRY, SYGVKD. The CDR3 region is CARADSTDTQYF. CDR3 coding DNA: TGTGCCAGGGCTGACAGCACGGATACGCAGTATTTT.

This clone was detected once. V is TRBV28 and J is TRBJ2-1, with 7 bases matching TRBD2. The CDR3 spans 12 residues. With 11 bases clipped from V and 4 bases from J, the junction kept 5 bases outside the gene matches. CDR1 and CDR2 from the germline V gene are MDHEN and SYDVKM. In DNA form, the CDR3 reads TGTGCCTCCCGGGGGGAATACAATGAGCAGTTCTTC. Protein product: CASRGEYNEQFF.

This clone was seen only once. The chain employs TRBV28 and TRBJ1-2; unclear D gene. CDR1 and CDR2 from the germline V gene are MDHEN and SYDVKM. The CDR3 has 11 amino acids. Deletions cut 3 bases from V and 5 bases from J, with 4 bases between. The CDR3 sequence: CASSFPYGYTF. Written as DNA, the CDR3 is TGTGCCAGCAGTTTCCCATATGGCTACACCTTC.

The chain combines TRBV7-2 with TRBJ1-1, with 8 positions matching TRBD1. Germline CDR1 is SGHTA and CDR2 is FQGNSA. J lost 5 bases, V lost 5 bases, and 7 bases had no gene match. The CDR3 is 14 residues long. CDR3 sequence: CASSADRGRTEAFF. DNA of the CDR3: TGTGCCAGCAGCGCTGACAGGGGAAGGACTGAAGCTTTCTTT. The full variable domain, rest sourced from reference TRBV7-2 and TRBJ1-1, is GAGVSQSPSNKVTEKGKDVELRCDPISGHTALYWYRQSLGQGLEFLIYFQGNSAPDKSGLPSDRFSAERTGGSVSTLTIQRTQQEDSAVYLCASSADRGRTEAFFGQGTRLTVV.

This chain joins TRBV15 and TRBJ2-1; D possibly corresponds to TRBD1 (7 bases). V was cut by 1 base and J by 4 bases, with 14 bases left in between. The CDR3 extends over 16 amino acids. Germline V gene sequence: CDR1 LNHNV, CDR2 YYDKDF (reference sequence). In nucleotides, the CDR3 is TGTGCCACCAGCAGAGGGAGGGGGCAGCTTTACAATGAGCAGTTCTTC. Residues: CATSRGRGQLYNEQFF.

This clone was counted many times. This chain uses TRBV6-1 with TRBJ2-3; the match to TRBD2 covers 11 bases. The length of the CDR3 is 15 residues. V dropped 4 bases and J dropped 2; count of bases not matched to a gene: 2. CDR1 and CDR2 (germline): MNHNS, SASEGT. CDR3 sequence: CASSALAGDTDTQYF. The CDR3, as DNA: TGTGCCAGCAGTGCACTAGCGGGGGACACAGATACGCAGTATTTT.

This clone was counted between two and nine times. The same CDR3 can be traced to other DNA sequences in this sample. The chain links TRBV6-6 to TRBJ2-7, with D tentatively TRBD1 (6 bases). Germline V gene lookup returns CDR1 MNHNY and CDR2 SVGAGI (reference sequence). V lost 1 base, J lost 6 bases, and 10 bases lay in between. The CDR3 extends over 13 amino acids. CDR3 protein: CASSYYTDSEQYF. CDR3 coding DNA: TGTGCCAGCAGTTACTACACGGACAGCGAGCAGTACTTC.

The V and J genes are TRBV27 and TRBJ2-3, with D perhaps matching TRBD2 (5 bases). The germline CDR1 and CDR2 sequences are MNHEY and SMNVEV (reference sequence). This CDR3 is 15 amino acids long. Trimming pared 0 bases from V and 1 base from J, leaving 8 bases between. The CDR3 spells CASSLSEAGTDTQYF. CDR3 bases: TGTGCCAGCAGTTTATCGGAAGCGGGCACAGATACGCAGTATTTT.

This clone has just one count. The gene calls are TRBV5-8 and TRBJ2-2, with 14 bases fitting TRBD2. V lost 4 bases and J lost 2; bases outside the gene matches: 7. The CDR3 consists of 18 residues. CDR1 SGHTS and CDR2 YDEGEE come from the germline V gene. The CDR3 coding sequence is TGTGCCAGCAGCCCGAGACTAGCGGGAGGGTACAACACCGGGGAGCTGTTTTTT. It specifies CASSPRLAGGYNTGELFF.

The V gene is TRBV7-3, the J gene TRBJ2-3; possible D gene TRBD2, 5 bases. The CDR3 runs 18 residues. The germline V gene encodes CDR1 SGHTA and CDR2 FQGTGA. V was clipped by 4 bases and J by 2 bases, with 22 bases between them. DNA of the CDR3: TGTGCCAGCAGCTCAGGTATTATGGAGCGGACGCCCACAGATACGCAGTATTTT. Amino acid sequence: CASSSGIMERTPTDTQYF.

The CDR3 nucleotides read TGTGCCAGTAGTACCCCTGGACAGACCTATGGCTACACCTTC. This gives the protein CASSTPGQTYGYTF. The chain uses TRBV19 and TRBJ1-2; possible D gene TRBD1, 6 bases. The CDR3 totals 14 residues. Germline lookup yields CDR1 LNHDA and CDR2 SQIVND (reference sequence). With 4 bases removed from V and 4 bases from J, the gap between germline ends came to 13 bases.

The CDR3 nucleotides are TGTGCCAGCAGTGACTCGAATCAGGGGGCCCGAAACACCATATATTTT. Protein: CASSDSNQGARNTIYF. The rearrangement links TRBV6-4 to TRBJ1-3, with 8 bases identical to TRBD1. Germline V gene data show CDR1 as MRHNA and CDR2 as SNTAGT. This CDR3 is 16 amino acids long. The trim removed 0 bases at V and 5 bases at J, leaving 6 bases unmatched.

The chain couples TRBV29-1 to TRBJ2-3, with no clear D. The germline gives CDR1 SQVTM, CDR2 ANQGSEA. Trimming stripped 4 bases from V and 3 bases from J, with 11 bases between. The CDR3 runs to 13 residues. The CDR3 bases are TGCAGCGTTGCCCTCTTGACTACAGATACGCAGTATTTT. Residues: CSVALLTTDTQYF.

The rearrangement joins TRBV18 to TRBJ2-7, with D perhaps TRBD2 (5 bases). Deletions cut 2 bases from V and 3 bases from J, with 20 bases between. This CDR3 has 17 residues. Germline lookup yields CDR1 KGHSH and CDR2 LQKENI. DNA for the CDR3: TGTGCCAGCTCACCAATGAGTGCGGGTCCCAAGTTCTACGAGCAGTACTTC. Its protein product is CASSPMSAGPKFYEQYF.

V and J are TRBV9 and TRBJ2-1, with TRBD2 identical over 11 bases. This CDR3 spans 15 amino acids. The V gene end was trimmed by 0 bases and the J gene end by 7 bases; junction bases not matched to a gene: 3. Per the germline V gene, CDR1 is SGDLS and CDR2 is YYNGEE. The CDR3 sequence is CASSVVGTSGNEQFF. Written as DNA, the CDR3 is TGTGCCAGCAGCGTAGTTGGGACTAGCGGAAATGAGCAGTTCTTC.

The CDR3 DNA reads as TGTGCCAGCAGCCAACGTAGGGGGCGTTATGAAAAACTGTTTTTT. Translated, it gives CASSQRRGRYEKLFF. The rearrangement uses TRBV14 and TRBJ1-4, with 7 nucleotides matching TRBD1. V lost 2 bases and J lost 6; bases outside the gene matches: 6. Germline CDR1 reads SGHDN; CDR2 reads FVKESK. The CDR3 sequence is 15 residues long.

V gene TRBV30 combines with J gene TRBJ2-3; no definite D call. The CDR3 has 12 residues. V lost 5 bases and J 5 bases, leaving 11 bases between the germline ends. The germline V gene has CDR1 GTSNPN and CDR2 SVGIG (reference sequence). The CDR3 loop is CAWQGSGDTQYF. The CDR3 nucleotides are TGTGCCTGGCAAGGATCGGGAGATACGCAGTATTTT.